The source of this TCR beta chain is a study of Graves' ophthalmopathy and Graves' hyperthyroidism. No ophthalmopathy within 18 months of follow-up signified stable hyperthyroidism. The CDR3 is 14 residues long. Germline V CDR1 and CDR2: SGHRS, YFSETQ. Comments on this clonotype: At one end the junction does not follow the germline gene, possibly because of a read error.

RNA transcripts provided the template for amplifying TCR beta CDR3 regions. HTBI primers were employed in first-round RT-PCR, then a second-round multiplex PCR followed. TCRdb analysed the multiplex PCR reads with MiXCR anew, one entry per CDR3 protein. The sample lists roughly 350,000 distinct CDR3 sequences; about 18% were seen once. What was sequenced was peripheral blood. This sequence was found in an adult woman with stable Graves' hyperthyroidism. The V gene is TRBV5-1, the J gene TRBJ2-2, with TRBD1 as a possible D gene (5 bases). The CDR3 spells CASSLAPGTGELFF. CDR3 in DNA: TGCGCAAGCAGCTTGGCCCCAGGGACCGGGGAGCTGTTTTTT.